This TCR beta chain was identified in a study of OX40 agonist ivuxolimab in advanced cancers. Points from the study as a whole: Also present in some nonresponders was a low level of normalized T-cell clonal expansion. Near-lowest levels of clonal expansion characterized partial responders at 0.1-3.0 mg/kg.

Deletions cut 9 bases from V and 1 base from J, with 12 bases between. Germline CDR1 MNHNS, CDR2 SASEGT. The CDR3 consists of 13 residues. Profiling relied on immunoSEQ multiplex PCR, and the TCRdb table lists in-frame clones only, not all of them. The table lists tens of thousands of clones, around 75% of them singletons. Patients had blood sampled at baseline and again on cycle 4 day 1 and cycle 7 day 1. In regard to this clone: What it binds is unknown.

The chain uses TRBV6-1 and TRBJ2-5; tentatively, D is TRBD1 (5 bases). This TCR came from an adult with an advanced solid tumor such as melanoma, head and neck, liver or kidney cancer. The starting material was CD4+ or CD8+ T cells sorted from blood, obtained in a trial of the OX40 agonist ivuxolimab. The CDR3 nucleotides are TGTGCCAGTCTACAGGATGGCCAAGAGACCCAGTACTTC. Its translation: CASLQDGQETQYF.